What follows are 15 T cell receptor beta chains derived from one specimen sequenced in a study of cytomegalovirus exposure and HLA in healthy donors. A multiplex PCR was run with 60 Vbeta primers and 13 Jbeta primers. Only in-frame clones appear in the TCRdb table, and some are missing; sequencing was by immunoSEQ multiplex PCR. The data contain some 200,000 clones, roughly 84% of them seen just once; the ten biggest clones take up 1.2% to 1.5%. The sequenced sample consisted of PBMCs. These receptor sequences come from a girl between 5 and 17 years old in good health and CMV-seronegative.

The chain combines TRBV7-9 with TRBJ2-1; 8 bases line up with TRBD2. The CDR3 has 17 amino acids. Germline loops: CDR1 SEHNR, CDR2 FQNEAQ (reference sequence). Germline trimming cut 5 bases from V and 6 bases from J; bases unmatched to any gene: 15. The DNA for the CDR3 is TGTGCCAGCAGCCGATGGGGCGGGCGGGGGGCCCCCAATGAGCAGTTCTTC. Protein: CASSRWGGRGAPNEQFF.

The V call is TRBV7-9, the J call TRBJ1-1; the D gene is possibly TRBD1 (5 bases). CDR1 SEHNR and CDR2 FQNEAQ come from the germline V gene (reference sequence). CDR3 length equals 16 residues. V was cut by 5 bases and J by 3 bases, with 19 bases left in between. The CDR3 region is CASSPRSNGADTEAFF. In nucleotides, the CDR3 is TGTGCCAGCAGCCCGAGATCGAATGGGGCTGACACTGAAGCTTTCTTT.

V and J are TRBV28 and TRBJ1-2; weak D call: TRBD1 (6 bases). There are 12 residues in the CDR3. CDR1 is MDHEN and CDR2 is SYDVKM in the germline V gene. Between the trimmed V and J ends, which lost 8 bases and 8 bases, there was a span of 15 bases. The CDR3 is CASDTGTDGYTF. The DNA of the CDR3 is TGTGCCAGCGATACAGGGACGGACGGCTACACCTTC.

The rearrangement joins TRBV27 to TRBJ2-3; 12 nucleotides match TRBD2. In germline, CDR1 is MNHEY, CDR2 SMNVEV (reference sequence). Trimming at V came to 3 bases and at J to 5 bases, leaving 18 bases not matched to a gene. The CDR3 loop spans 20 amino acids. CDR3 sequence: CASSFRPGLAGKGGEDTQYF. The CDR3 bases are TGTGCCAGCAGTTTCCGCCCCGGACTAGCGGGAAAGGGGGGAGAAGATACGCAGTATTTT.

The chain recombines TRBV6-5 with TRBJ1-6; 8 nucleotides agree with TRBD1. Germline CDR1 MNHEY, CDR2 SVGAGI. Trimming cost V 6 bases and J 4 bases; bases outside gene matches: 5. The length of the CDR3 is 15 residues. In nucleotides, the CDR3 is TGTGCCAGCAGCATAGGACAGGGTTATAATTCACCCCTCCACTTT. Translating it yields CASSIGQGYNSPLHF.

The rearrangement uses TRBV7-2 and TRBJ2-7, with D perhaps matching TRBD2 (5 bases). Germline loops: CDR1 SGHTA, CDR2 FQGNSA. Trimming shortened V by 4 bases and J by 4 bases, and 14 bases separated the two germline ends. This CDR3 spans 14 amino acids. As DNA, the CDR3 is TGTGCCAGCAGCTCACCTCGGTCGGGGTACGAGCAGTACTTC. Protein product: CASSSPRSGYEQYF. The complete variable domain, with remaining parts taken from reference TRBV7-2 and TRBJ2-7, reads GAGVSQSPSNKVTEKGKDVELRCDPISGHTALYWYRQSLGQGLEFLIYFQGNSAPDKSGLPSDRFSAERTGGSVSTLTIQRTQQEDSAVYLCASSSPRSGYEQYFGPGTRLTVT.

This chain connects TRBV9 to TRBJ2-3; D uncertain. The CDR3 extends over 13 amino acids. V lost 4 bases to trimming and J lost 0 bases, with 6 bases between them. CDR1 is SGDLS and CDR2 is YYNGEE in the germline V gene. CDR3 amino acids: CASSPPSTDTQYF. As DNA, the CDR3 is TGTGCCAGCAGCCCCCCGAGCACAGATACGCAGTATTTT.

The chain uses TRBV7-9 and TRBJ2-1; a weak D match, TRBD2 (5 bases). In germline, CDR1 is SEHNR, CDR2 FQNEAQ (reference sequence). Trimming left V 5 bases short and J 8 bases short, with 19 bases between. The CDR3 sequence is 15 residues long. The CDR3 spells CASSMDPAEAHEQFF. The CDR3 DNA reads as TGTGCCAGCAGCATGGACCCCGCGGAGGCCCATGAGCAGTTCTTC.

CDR3 loop: CASSQDVSGAPGTQYF. The CDR3 nucleotides read TGCGCCAGCAGCCAAGATGTCAGCGGGGCCCCGGGTACGCAGTATTTT. The rearrangement joins TRBV4-3 to TRBJ2-3; TRBD2 matches 7 bases. The CDR3 runs 16 residues. V trimming: 0 bases; J trimming: 8 bases; junction bases outside the gene matches: 11. Germline CDR1 reads LGHNA; CDR2 reads YSLEER.

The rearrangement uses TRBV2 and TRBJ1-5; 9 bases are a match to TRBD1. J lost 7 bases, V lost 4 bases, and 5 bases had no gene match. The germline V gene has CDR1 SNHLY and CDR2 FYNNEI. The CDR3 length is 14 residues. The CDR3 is CASSGTGDSQPQHF. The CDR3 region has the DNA TGTGCCAGCAGTGGGACAGGGGATTCCCAGCCCCAGCATTTT.

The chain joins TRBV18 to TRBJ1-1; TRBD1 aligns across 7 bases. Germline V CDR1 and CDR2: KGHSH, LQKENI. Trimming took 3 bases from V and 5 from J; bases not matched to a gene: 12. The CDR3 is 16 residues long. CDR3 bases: TGTGCCAGCTCACCTCCACCTCGCGCAGGGGGGACTGAAGCTTTCTTT. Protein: CASSPPPRAGGTEAFF.

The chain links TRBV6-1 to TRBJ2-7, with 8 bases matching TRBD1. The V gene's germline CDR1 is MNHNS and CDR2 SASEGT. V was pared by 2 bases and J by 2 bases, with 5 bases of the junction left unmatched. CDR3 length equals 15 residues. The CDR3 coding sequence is TGTGCCAGCAGTGAACGACAGGGGAGCACCTACGAGCAGTACTTC. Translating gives CASSERQGSTYEQYF.

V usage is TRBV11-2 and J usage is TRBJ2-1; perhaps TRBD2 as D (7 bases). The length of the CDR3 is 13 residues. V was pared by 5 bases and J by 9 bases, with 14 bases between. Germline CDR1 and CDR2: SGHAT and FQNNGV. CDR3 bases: TGTGCCAGCAGCCCGCCGGGGGGCAGTGAGCAGTTCTTC. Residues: CASSPPGGSEQFF.

The chain's CDR3 is CASSPKQGNLNTEAFF. The DNA of the CDR3 is TGTGCCAGCTCACCAAAACAGGGTAATTTGAACACTGAAGCTTTCTTT. The J gene is TRBJ1-1, the V gene TRBV18; the D gene is possibly TRBD1 (6 bases). V was cut by 2 bases and J by 0 bases, with 13 bases left in between. The CDR3 is 16 residues long. Germline-derived CDR1 and CDR2 are KGHSH and LQKENI.

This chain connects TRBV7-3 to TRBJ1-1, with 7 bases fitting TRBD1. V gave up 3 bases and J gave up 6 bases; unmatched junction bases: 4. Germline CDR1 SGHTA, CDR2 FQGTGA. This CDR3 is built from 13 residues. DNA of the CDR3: TGTGCCAGCAGCTTGACGGACAGGTCTGAAGCTTTCTTT. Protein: CASSLTDRSEAFF.